The clone carrying this T cell receptor (beta chain) was observed a few times. The sample is drawn from a study of blood T cell repertoires in COVID-19. This CDR3 has 13 amino acids. Deletions cut 4 bases from V and 4 bases from J, with 9 bases between. Germline CDR1 reads SGHRS; CDR2 reads YFSETQ. Measured with immunoSEQ multiplex PCR; TCRdb has only the in-frame clones, and not every one. The sample contains about 150,000 clones, roughly nine tenths of which appear only once. The sequence was obtained from a human donor in a cohort sampled during active COVID-19. The chain links TRBV5-1 to TRBJ1-5; tentatively, D is TRBD1 (5 bases). Sample: peripheral blood. The CDR3 here is CASSVSGNQPQHF. CDR3 coding DNA: TGCGCCAGCAGCGTGTCAGGGAATCAGCCCCAGCATTTT.